The clone carrying this T cell receptor beta chain was seen a handful of times. There are 15 residues in the CDR3. Germline values: CDR1 LGHDT, CDR2 YNNKEL (reference sequence). V lost 6 bases to trimming and J lost 5 bases; unmatched junction nucleotides: 9. This sample was taken from a study of identical twins. A single record per CDR3 protein comes from TCRdb applying MiXCR to the 5' RACE reads. The sample includes around 220,000 distinct CDR3 sequences, approximately 10% seen only once; the top ten take less than 12%. The chain couples TRBV3-1 to TRBJ2-7; 11 positions match TRBD1. The sample consisted of memory T cells sorted from blood. This sequence was found in a man between 45 and 60 years old in good health. The CDR3 is CASSRRTGGYHEQYF. The CDR3 DNA follows: TGTGCCAGCAGTCGCCGGACAGGGGGCTACCACGAGCAGTACTTC.